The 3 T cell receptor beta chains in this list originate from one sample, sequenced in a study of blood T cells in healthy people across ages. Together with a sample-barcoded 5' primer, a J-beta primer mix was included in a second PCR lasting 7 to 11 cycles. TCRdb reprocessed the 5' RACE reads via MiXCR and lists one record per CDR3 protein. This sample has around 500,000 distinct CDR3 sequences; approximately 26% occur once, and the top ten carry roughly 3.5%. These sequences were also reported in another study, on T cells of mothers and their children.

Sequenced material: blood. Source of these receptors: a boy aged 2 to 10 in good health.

The CDR3 region is CASTQYRHDTGELFF. The CDR3 DNA reads as TGTGCCAGCACCCAGTATCGACACGACACCGGGGAGCTGTTTTTT. V is TRBV27 and J is TRBJ2-2; no firm D call. The CDR3 extends over 15 amino acids. V was shortened by 7 bases and J by 3 bases, with 15 bases between the two germline ends. CDR1 and CDR2 from the germline V gene are MNHEY and SMNVEV (reference sequence).

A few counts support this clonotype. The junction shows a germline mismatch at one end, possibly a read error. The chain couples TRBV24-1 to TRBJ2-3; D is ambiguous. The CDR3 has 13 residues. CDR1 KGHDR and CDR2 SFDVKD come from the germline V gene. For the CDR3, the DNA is TGTGCTACCAGTGATGGCGAGCTGTCAGGCCGTTATTTT. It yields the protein CATSDGELSGRYF.

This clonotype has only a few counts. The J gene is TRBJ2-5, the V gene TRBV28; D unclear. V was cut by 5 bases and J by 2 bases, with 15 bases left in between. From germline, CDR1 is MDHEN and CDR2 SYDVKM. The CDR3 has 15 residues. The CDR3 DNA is TGTGCCAGCAGTATCGGGTCCGGGTTACAAGAGACCCAGTACTTC. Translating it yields CASSIGSGLQETQYF. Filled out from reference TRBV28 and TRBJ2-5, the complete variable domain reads DVKVTQSSRYLVKRTGEKVFLECVQDMDHENMFWYRQDPGLGLRLIYFSYDVKMKEKGDIPEGYSVSREKKERFSLILESASTNQTSMYLCASSIGSGLQETQYFGPGTRLLVL.